This T cell receptor beta chain was sequenced for a study of OX40 agonist ivuxolimab in advanced cancers. The overall study: Past anti-PD-1, anti-PD-L1 or anti-CTLA-4 therapy was accepted, and roughly 38% had received some. Study findings and constraints: Dose levels from 0.1 to 3.0 mg/kg saw CD4+ and CD8+ blood T cells expand clonally by week 6. Which antigen the expanded peripheral T cells recognized is unknown. Expanded clones tended on average to be more numerous among CD8+ T cells than CD4+.

Turning to this clone: Its antigen is unidentified.

TCRdb's copy holds only in-frame clones and misses some; the assay was immunoSEQ multiplex PCR. The repertoire holds tens of thousands of clones, with approximately 80% as singletons. Source: CD4+ or CD8+ T cells sorted from blood, taken in a trial of the OX40 agonist ivuxolimab. The TCR sequence derives from an adult with an advanced solid tumor such as melanoma, head and neck, liver or kidney cancer.

The CDR3 loop reads CASTAGWADTQYF. The CDR3 bases are TGTGCCAGCACAGCGGGATGGGCAGATACGCAGTATTTT. The chain is built from TRBV6-1 and TRBJ2-3; TRBD2 matches at 7 bases. The CDR3 has 13 residues. J gave up 4 bases and V 7 bases, and 5 bases lay outside the gene matches. Germline V gene sequence: CDR1 MNHNS, CDR2 SASEGT.